The 17 T cell receptor beta chains below come from one sample, sequenced in a study of CD8+ T cells in alopecia areata. RNA was extracted and reverse transcribed into cDNA as the sequencing template. TCRdb keeps only in-frame clones here, not all; method: immunoSEQ multiplex PCR. Of more than 150,000 clones in the sample, 50% to 60% were seen once. The treatment: oral pan-JAK inhibitor, 5-10 mg twice daily. The sequencing used CD4+ T cells sorted from blood, collected at week 4, from a patient treated with tofacitinib. The receptors were gathered from a human donor with alopecia areata.

This clone was counted between two and nine times. The chain links TRBV7-9 to TRBJ2-5, with TRBD2 matching 14 bases. The V segment lost 4 bases and the J segment 4 bases; nucleotides outside the gene matches: 5. Germline lookup yields CDR1 SEHNR and CDR2 FQNEAQ (reference sequence). This CDR3 has 16 amino acids. Written as DNA, the CDR3 is TGTGCCAGCAGCTATGGGACTAGCGGGAGTGGAGAGACCCAGTACTTC. Protein: CASSYGTSGSGETQYF.

The V gene is TRBV7-2, the J gene TRBJ2-7, with 7 bases matching TRBD2. The CDR3 sequence is 13 residues long. Germline trimming cut 4 bases from V and 6 bases from J; bases unmatched to any gene: 6. Germline V gene lookup returns CDR1 SGHTA and CDR2 FQGNSA. CDR3 amino acids: CASSSRDYAEQYF. The CDR3 DNA is TGTGCCAGCAGCTCGAGGGACTACGCCGAGCAGTACTTC.

This clone has just a few counts. In DNA, the CDR3 is TGTGCCAGCAGTACAGGGAACACTGAAGCTTTCTTT. Translation gives CASSTGNTEAFF. The chain links TRBV28 to TRBJ1-1, with TRBD1 as a possible D gene (5 bases). This CDR3 comprises 12 residues. With 5 bases removed from V and 1 base from J, the gap between germline ends came to 5 bases. Looked up from germline, CDR1 is MDHEN and CDR2 is SYDVKM.

DNA for the CDR3: TGTGCCATCGGTCAGCCTAGGGTTACTGAAGCTTTCTTT. Translation gives CAIGQPRVTEAFF. This rearrangement joins TRBV10-3 to TRBJ1-1; D gene unclear. The germline gives CDR1 ENHRY, CDR2 SYGVKD. This CDR3 spans 13 amino acids. With 8 bases removed from V and 5 bases from J, the gap between germline ends came to 15 bases.

The V and J genes are TRBV29-1 and TRBJ2-3; 10 bases are shared with TRBD1. Looked up from germline, CDR1 is SQVTM and CDR2 is ANQGSEA. This CDR3 is 13 amino acids long. With V trimmed by 4 bases and J by 8 bases, 6 bases remained unmatched. The CDR3 DNA follows: TGCAGCGTTGGACAGGGGGCCGGGGGTACGCAGTATTTT. It encodes CSVGQGAGGTQYF.

This clone was found a few times. V usage is TRBV7-6 and J usage is TRBJ2-5; TRBD1 might be the D (6 bases). This CDR3 has 16 residues. Per germline, CDR1 SGHVS and CDR2 FNYEAQ. V gave up 2 bases and J gave up 2 bases, with 15 bases separating them. The CDR3: CASSLSMGADQETQYF. CDR3 bases: TGTGCCAGCAGCTTATCCATGGGGGCAGATCAAGAGACCCAGTACTTC.

The chain joins TRBV15 to TRBJ1-1; D might be TRBD1 (6 bases). Germline lookup yields CDR1 LNHNV and CDR2 YYDKDF (reference sequence). The V end lost 5 bases, the J end lost 5 bases, and 18 bases lay between the germline ends. The CDR3 sequence is 15 residues long. The CDR3 is CATSPALGGKTEAFF. DNA for the CDR3: TGTGCCACCAGCCCAGCTTTAGGGGGGAAAACTGAAGCTTTCTTT.

The rearrangement joins TRBV28 to TRBJ1-1, with D perhaps matching TRBD1 (5 bases). V was shortened by 2 bases and J by 6 bases, with 13 bases between the two germline ends. Germline values: CDR1 MDHEN, CDR2 SYDVKM. The CDR3 covers 14 residues. Written as DNA, the CDR3 is TGTGCCAGCAGTTTAGCCCCCCAGGGCGCTGAAGCTTTCTTT. Translation gives CASSLAPQGAEAFF.

The table lists this clone with a few counts. This CDR3 is CASREGGPTGTEAFF. The CDR3 nucleotides read TGTGCCAGCAGGGAGGGGGGCCCGACGGGGACTGAAGCTTTCTTT. The chain uses TRBV2 and TRBJ1-1; D is perhaps TRBD1 (6 bases). Germline CDR1 reads SNHLY; CDR2 reads FYNNEI. Trimming removed 6 bases from V and 5 bases from J, with 19 bases in between. This CDR3 region has 15 residues.

This clone was observed a few times. This sequence joins TRBV19 and TRBJ1-5; D is unresolved. Germline assignment: CDR1 LNHDA and CDR2 SQIVND (reference sequence). Trimming pared 2 bases from V and 4 bases from J, leaving 12 bases between. The CDR3 spans 15 residues. CDR3 region: CASSILGRDNQPQHF. The CDR3 coding sequence is TGTGCCAGTAGTATACTCGGGAGGGATAATCAGCCCCAGCATTTT.

The chain combines TRBV10-3 with TRBJ1-1, with D maybe TRBD1 (6 bases). This CDR3 contains 13 residues. CDR1 is ENHRY, CDR2 SYGVKD, per germline. V lost 0 bases and J 8 bases, leaving 10 bases between the germline ends. The CDR3 spells CAISESRQEEAFF. DNA for the CDR3: TGTGCCATCAGTGAGTCGAGACAGGAGGAAGCTTTCTTT.

Worth noting for this clone: The same CDR3 can be traced to other DNA sequences in this sample. The chain has TRBV5-1 and TRBJ2-3; D is unclear. The CDR3 contains 15 residues. Germline CDR1 SGHRS, CDR2 YFSETQ. The ends were cut back, 0 bases at V and 0 bases at J, with 8 bases in the middle. The CDR3 bases are TGCGCCAGCAGCTTGGATAGCCTAAGCACAGATACGCAGTATTTT. Its protein product is CASSLDSLSTDTQYF.

This sequence joins TRBV2 and TRBJ1-6; D is undetermined. Trimming removed 1 base at V and 7 bases at J, with 2 bases between. The germline CDR1 and CDR2 sequences are SNHLY and FYNNEI. The CDR3 contains 12 residues. The CDR3 bases are TGTGCCAGCAGTGAAGGGAATTCACCCCTCCACTTT. Protein: CASSEGNSPLHF.

This rearrangement joins TRBV5-1 to TRBJ1-1; D ambiguous. Deletions cut 0 bases from V and 5 bases from J, with 11 bases between. The germline V gene has CDR1 SGHRS and CDR2 YFSETQ. The CDR3 extends over 14 amino acids. CDR3 sequence: CASSLGRRETEAFF. The CDR3 nucleotides read TGCGCCAGCAGCTTGGGGAGGAGGGAGACTGAAGCTTTCTTT.

The chain is built from TRBV29-1 and TRBJ2-7; TRBD1 agrees at 8 bases. The V segment lost 7 bases and the J segment 0 bases; nucleotides outside the gene matches: 2. The germline gives CDR1 SQVTM, CDR2 ANQGSEA. The length of the CDR3 is 12 residues. The CDR3 DNA follows: TGCAGCGCCGGGACAGGCTCCTACGAGCAGTACTTC. Protein product: CSAGTGSYEQYF.

The chain couples TRBV5-1 to TRBJ1-1, with D tentatively TRBD1 (5 bases). Germline V gene lookup returns CDR1 SGHRS and CDR2 YFSETQ. With 2 bases removed from V and 7 bases from J, the gap between germline ends came to 9 bases. The CDR3 spans 12 residues. The CDR3 bases are TGCGCCAGCAGCTTCGGGACCCATGAAGCTTTCTTT. The encoded protein is CASSFGTHEAFF.

This chain joins TRBV20-1 and TRBJ2-3; D uncertain. Germline CDR1 DFQATT, CDR2 SNEGSKA (reference sequence). V was clipped by 3 bases and J by 6 bases, with 7 bases between them. The CDR3 covers 11 residues. The CDR3 coding sequence is TGCAGTGCTAGTTATGGGGATACGCAGTATTTT. Amino acids: CSASYGDTQYF.